Listed below are T cell receptor beta chains from one sample, sequenced in a study of shared clonotypes between healthy human individuals. Libraries were prepared by immunoSEQ multiplex PCR; TCRdb keeps only in-frame clonotypes and omits some of them. The top ten clones hold 0.39% of a sample with a few million clones, 80% to 95% of them seen once. The sequencing input was naive CD4+ T cells from PBMCs. These receptor sequences come from a man younger than 35 in good health. Some clones in this sample may be carry-over from other donors' samples. The CDR3 runs from the conserved cysteine through the conserved F or W. Fields, in order: J gene, clone size, D gene, V gene, CDR3 length, CDR3 protein, CDR3 DNA. D genes are given only for firm matches. Size tells how often a clone was seen (once, few, many) or the class of an expanded clone, and some rows leave it out.

j_gene: TRBJ2-4
abundance: .
d_gene: .
v_gene: TRBV7-9
len: 14
CDR3aa: CASSLYGGLDIQYF
CDR3nt: TGTGCCAGCAGCTTATACGGGGGACTGGACATTCAGTACTTC

j_gene: TRBJ1-4
abundance: .
d_gene: .
v_gene: TRBV6-6
len: 14
CDR3aa: CASSYVNSNEKLFF
CDR3nt: TGTGCCAGCAGTTACGTTAATTCTAATGAAAAACTGTTTTTT

j_gene: TRBJ2-7
abundance: .
d_gene: TRBD1
v_gene: TRBV4-2
len: 14
CDR3aa: CASSPDRTSYEQYF
CDR3nt: TGTGCCAGCAGCCCGGACAGGACCTCCTACGAGCAGTACTTC

j_gene: TRBJ2-3
abundance: .
d_gene: TRBD2
v_gene: TRBV5-4
len: 15
CDR3aa: CASSSGLAGGDTQYF
CDR3nt: TGTGCCAGCAGCTCGGGACTAGCGGGAGGGGATACGCAGTATTTT

j_gene: TRBJ1-2
abundance: .
d_gene: .
v_gene: TRBV11-2
len: 16
CDR3aa: CASSSLARNPYYGYTF
CDR3nt: TGTGCCAGCAGCTCCCTCGCCAGGAACCCCTACTATGGCTACACCTTC

j_gene: TRBJ2-5
abundance: .
d_gene: .
v_gene: TRBV5-1
len: 15
CDR3aa: CASSLALGGAETQYF
CDR3nt: TGCGCCAGCAGCTTGGCCCTTGGGGGCGCCGAGACCCAGTACTTC

j_gene: TRBJ2-1
abundance: .
d_gene: .
v_gene: TRBV15
len: 13
CDR3aa: CATSRVRLSEQFF
CDR3nt: TGTGCCACCAGCAGAGTTAGACTCAGTGAGCAGTTCTTC

j_gene: TRBJ2-5
abundance: .
d_gene: TRBD2
v_gene: TRBV5-1
len: 16
CDR3aa: CASSLGGTSGQETQYF
CDR3nt: TGCGCCAGCAGCTTGGGTGGGACTAGCGGCCAAGAGACCCAGTACTTC

j_gene: TRBJ1-2
abundance: .
d_gene: TRBD1
v_gene: TRBV7-2
len: 15
CDR3aa: CASSLAGGQGGGYTF
CDR3nt: TGTGCCAGCAGCTTAGCCGGTGGTCAGGGGGGTGGCTACACCTTC

j_gene: TRBJ1-1
abundance: .
d_gene: .
v_gene: TRBV7-2
len: 14
CDR3aa: CASSTLPKDTEAFF
CDR3nt: TGTGCCAGCAGCACCTTGCCCAAGGACACTGAAGCTTTCTTT

j_gene: TRBJ2-2
abundance: .
d_gene: .
v_gene: TRBV6-1
len: 15
CDR3aa: CASHAFGRTVGELFF
CDR3nt: TGTGCCAGTCACGCTTTCGGGAGAACGGTCGGGGAGCTGTTTTTT

j_gene: TRBJ2-6
abundance: .
d_gene: TRBD1
v_gene: TRBV4-3
len: 19
CDR3aa: CASSLDLGTGSSGANVLTF
CDR3nt: TGCGCCAGCAGCCTGGACTTAGGGACAGGGAGCTCTGGGGCCAACGTCCTGACTTTC

j_gene: TRBJ2-7
abundance: .
d_gene: .
v_gene: TRBV5-1
len: 13
CDR3aa: CASSLVSLGEQYF
CDR3nt: TGCGCCAGCAGCTTGGTCAGCCTGGGAGAGCAGTACTTC

j_gene: TRBJ1-2
abundance: .
d_gene: .
v_gene: TRBV7-9
len: 16
CDR3aa: CASSLAAVEGRNGYTF
CDR3nt: TGTGCCAGCAGCTTAGCCGCTGTGGAGGGAAGAAATGGCTACACCTTC

j_gene: TRBJ2-3
abundance: .
d_gene: .
v_gene: TRBV28
len: 16
CDR3aa: CASRPLQALSTDTQYF
CDR3nt: TGTGCCAGCAGGCCCCTACAGGCTTTAAGCACAGATACGCAGTATTTT

j_gene: TRBJ1-4
abundance: .
d_gene: TRBD1
v_gene: TRBV7-3
len: 13
CDR3aa: CASSLRTGEKLFF
CDR3nt: TGTGCCAGCAGCTTAAGGACAGGCGAAAAACTGTTTTTT

j_gene: TRBJ2-1
abundance: .
d_gene: TRBD1
v_gene: TRBV5-1
len: 16
CDR3aa: CASSIRPGQGYNEQFF
CDR3nt: TGCGCCAGCAGCATACGACCGGGACAGGGCTACAATGAGCAGTTCTTC

j_gene: TRBJ1-2
abundance: .
d_gene: TRBD1
v_gene: TRBV6-1
len: 17
CDR3aa: CASSEAGGTGLIYGYTF
CDR3nt: TGTGCCAGCAGTGAAGCAGGGGGGACAGGGCTCATCTATGGCTACACCTTC

j_gene: TRBJ2-1
abundance: .
d_gene: .
v_gene: TRBV9
len: 14
CDR3aa: CASSVDSGLNEQFF
CDR3nt: TGTGCCAGCAGCGTAGATAGCGGCCTAAATGAGCAGTTCTTC

j_gene: TRBJ1-2
abundance: .
d_gene: .
v_gene: TRBV19
len: 13
CDR3aa: CASSMGHPYGYTF
CDR3nt: TGTGCCAGTAGTATGGGCCACCCCTATGGCTACACCTTC

j_gene: TRBJ2-5
abundance: .
d_gene: TRBD1
v_gene: TRBV5-1
len: 16
CDR3aa: CASSLVSQGAGETQYF
CDR3nt: TGCGCCAGCAGCTTGGTTAGTCAGGGGGCCGGGGAGACCCAGTACTTC

j_gene: TRBJ1-2
abundance: .
d_gene: .
v_gene: TRBV4-1
len: 14
CDR3aa: CASSRPTELYGYTF
CDR3nt: TGCGCCAGCAGCCGCCCCACGGAACTCTATGGCTACACCTTC

j_gene: TRBJ1-1
abundance: few
d_gene: .
v_gene: TRBV29-1
len: 12
CDR3aa: CAGLGPSTEAFF
CDR3nt: TGCGCGGGGCTAGGCCCGAGCACTGAAGCTTTCTTT

j_gene: TRBJ2-3
abundance: .
d_gene: .
v_gene: TRBV18
len: 15
CDR3aa: CASSPYTGKVDTQYF
CDR3nt: TGTGCCAGCTCACCTTATACGGGAAAGGTGGATACGCAGTATTTT

j_gene: TRBJ1-2
abundance: .
d_gene: .
v_gene: TRBV18
len: 16
CDR3aa: CASSPSSATGLHGYTF
CDR3nt: TGTGCCAGCTCACCGAGCTCGGCCACTGGGTTGCATGGCTACACCTTC

j_gene: TRBJ1-4
abundance: .
d_gene: TRBD1
v_gene: TRBV5-1
len: 15
CDR3aa: CASSLQGARDEKLFF
CDR3nt: TGCGCCAGCAGCTTGCAGGGGGCGAGAGACGAAAAACTGTTTTTT

j_gene: TRBJ1-2
abundance: .
d_gene: .
v_gene: TRBV5-1
len: 12
CDR3aa: CASSVGGGKDTF
CDR3nt: TGCGCCAGCAGCGTTGGAGGTGGGAAGGACACCTTC

j_gene: TRBJ1-5
abundance: .
d_gene: .
v_gene: TRBV18
len: 13
CDR3aa: CASSPKGDQPQHF
CDR3nt: TGTGCCAGCTCACCGAAAGGGGATCAGCCCCAGCATTTT

j_gene: TRBJ2-1
abundance: .
d_gene: TRBD1
v_gene: TRBV5-1
len: 15
CDR3aa: CASSLLTGAYNEQFF
CDR3nt: TGCGCCAGCAGCTTGCTTACAGGGGCCTACAATGAGCAGTTCTTC

j_gene: TRBJ1-2
abundance: few
d_gene: .
v_gene: TRBV5-1
len: 13
CDR3aa: CASSISQSYGYTF
CDR3nt: TGCGCCAGCAGCATCTCGCAGAGCTATGGCTACACCTTC

j_gene: TRBJ1-2
abundance: .
d_gene: .
v_gene: TRBV28
len: 13
CDR3aa: CASSTRPGIGYTF
CDR3nt: TGTGCCAGCAGCACCCGTCCGGGGATCGGCTACACCTTC

j_gene: TRBJ2-5
abundance: .
d_gene: TRBD2
v_gene: TRBV19
len: 17
CDR3aa: CASSIGGLAGGQETQYF
CDR3nt: TGTGCCAGTAGTATAGGGGGACTAGCGGGAGGCCAAGAGACCCAGTACTTC